This T cell receptor beta chain was identified during a study of cytomegalovirus exposure and HLA in healthy donors. The assay was immunoSEQ multiplex PCR, and TCRdb's table has in-frame clones only and misses some. In the table there are about 160,000 clones, 86% of which are singletons. The CDR3 spans 15 residues. Looked up from germline, CDR1 is SEHNR and CDR2 is FQNEAQ (reference sequence). V lost 8 bases, J lost 4 bases, and 19 bases lay in between. Source material: PBMCs. This receptor was obtained from a young woman in good health and CMV-seronegative. The chain carries TRBV7-9 and TRBJ2-3, with D possibly TRBD2 on 6 matching bases. This chain's CDR3 is CASGGTLGASDTQYF. For the CDR3, the DNA is TGTGCCAGCGGCGGGACTTTAGGAGCGTCAGATACGCAGTATTTT.